The clone carrying this T cell receptor beta chain was recorded at least ten times. No antigen is known for it. This CDR3 is built from 15 residues. Per the germline V gene, CDR1 is KGHSH and CDR2 is LQKENI. With 4 bases clipped from V and 4 bases from J, the junction kept 5 bases outside the gene matches. Sequencing libraries for TCR beta were prepared with iRepertoire HTBI primers and Arm-PCR of CDR3 regions. TCRdb analysed the multiplex PCR reads with MiXCR anew, one entry per CDR3 protein. This table has around 250,000 distinct CDR3 sequences, roughly a fifth appearing once. As for time point: newly diagnosed GD, antithyroid drugs for less than 3 months. The TCR library was made from RNA that had been extracted from PBMCs in TRIzol. This specimen belongs to a study of regulatory T cells in long-lasting Graves disease. Study-wide points: Persistent Graves' patients showed a TCR diversity that was lower than that of newly diagnosed ones.

This receptor was taken from a female donor with Graves disease. The chain carries TRBV18 and TRBJ2-2, with 8 bases lining up with TRBD1. The specimen comprised peripheral blood mononuclear cells (PBMCs), sampled at new diagnosis, from a patient treated with antithyroid drugs. CDR3 DNA: TGTGCCAGCTCACAAGGACAGGGTACCACCGGGGAGCTGTTTTTT. Amino acid sequence: CASSQGQGTTGELFF.